The 18 T cell receptor beta chains given below trace back to one sample, sequenced in a study of cytomegalovirus exposure and HLA in healthy donors. PCR was performed using 60 Vbeta and 13 Jbeta primers. TCRdb keeps only in-frame clones here, not all; method: immunoSEQ multiplex PCR. This sample carries roughly 190,000 clones, roughly 80% of them seen once, and the ten largest clones take 3% to 4.5%. The sample taken for sequencing was PBMCs. The receptors here all came from a man in his forties or fifties in good health and CMV-seronegative.

The chain has TRBV5-1 and TRBJ1-2; D remains ambiguous. Germline assignment: CDR1 SGHRS and CDR2 YFSETQ. V dropped 0 bases and J dropped 6 bases, with 6 bases sitting between them. This CDR3 has 12 residues. This chain's CDR3 is CASSLGGDGYTF. CDR3 DNA sequence: TGCGCCAGCAGCTTGGGCGGGGATGGCTACACCTTC.

This clone has just a few counts. The chain combines TRBV7-8 with TRBJ2-7; D perhaps matches TRBD1 (6 bases). Trimming removed 4 bases from V and 0 bases from J, with 16 bases in between. This CDR3 is built from 16 residues. The V gene's germline CDR1 is SGHVS and CDR2 FQNEAQ. The CDR3 sequence is CASSSITGRLSYEQYF. The CDR3 DNA reads as TGTGCCAGCAGCTCCATCACAGGGCGACTCTCCTACGAGCAGTACTTC. Based on the CDR3 plus reference TRBV7-8 and TRBJ2-7, the full variable domain is GAGVSQSPRYKVAKRGQDVALRCDPISGHVSLFWYQQALGQGPEFLTYFQNEAQLDKSGLPSDRFFAERPEGSVSTLKIQRTQQEDSAVYLCASSSITGRLSYEQYFGPGTRLTVT.

The chain couples TRBV11-1 to TRBJ2-2; 7 bases fit TRBD2. In germline, CDR1 is SGHAT, CDR2 FQDESV (reference sequence). The J segment lost 2 bases and the V segment lost 5 bases, leaving 8 bases of the junction unmatched. The CDR3 loop spans 16 amino acids. The CDR3 DNA is TGTGCCAGCAGCCCTCGGGGAGGGGCCAACACCGGGGAGCTGTTTTTT. As protein: CASSPRGGANTGELFF.

CDR3 amino acids: CASSFLGSGNTIYF. The CDR3 DNA follows: TGTGCCAGCAGTTTCCTAGGCTCTGGAAACACCATATATTTT. This chain joins TRBV27 and TRBJ1-3; no clear D gene. This CDR3 region has 14 residues. Trimming left V 3 bases short and J 0 bases short, with 6 bases between. Germline CDR1 is MNHEY and CDR2 is SMNVEV (reference sequence).

The chain recombines TRBV7-9 with TRBJ2-1; D unclear. V was shortened by 2 bases and J by 10 bases, with 6 bases between the two germline ends. Germline CDR1 reads SEHNR; CDR2 reads FQNEAQ (reference sequence). The CDR3 consists of 11 residues. This CDR3 reads CASSLIEEQFF. The DNA of the CDR3 is TGTGCCAGCAGCTTAATAGAGGAGCAGTTCTTC.

This chain connects TRBV5-1 to TRBJ2-3; TRBD1 agrees at 9 bases. CDR1 and CDR2 (germline): SGHRS, YFSETQ. Losses at the gene ends were 3 bases for V and 6 bases for J; bases not matched to a gene: 2. The CDR3 length is 13 residues. The CDR3 DNA is TGCGCCAGCAGCTGGACAGGGGCCGATACGCAGTATTTT. Protein: CASSWTGADTQYF. Drawing the rest from reference TRBV5-1 and TRBJ2-3, the complete variable domain is KAGVTQTPRYLIKTRGQQVTLSCSPISGHRSVSWYQQTPGQGLQFLFEYFSETQRNKGNFPGRFSGRQFSNSRSEMNVSTLELGDSALYLCASSWTGADTQYFGPGTRLTVL.

The CDR3: CAWSFTELRQFF. CDR3 DNA: TGTGCCTGGAGTTTCACAGAGCTCAGGCAGTTCTTC. The chain joins TRBV30 to TRBJ2-1, with no clear D. The CDR3 runs to 12 residues. V lost 2 bases to trimming and J lost 12 bases, with 14 bases between them. Germline values: CDR1 GTSNPN, CDR2 SVGIG (reference sequence). The full variable domain, rest sourced from reference TRBV30 and TRBJ2-1, is SQTIHQWPATLVQPVGSPLSLECTVEGTSNPNLYWYRQAAGRGLQLLFYSVGIGQISSEVPQNLSASRPQDRQFILSSKKLLLSDSGFYLCAWSFTELRQFFGPGTRLTVL.

This chain links TRBV7-3 with TRBJ2-3, with D unclear. The length of the CDR3 is 14 residues. Trimming left V 2 bases short and J 0 bases short, with 6 bases between. Looked up from germline, CDR1 is SGHTA and CDR2 is FQGTGA. The DNA of the CDR3 is TGTGCCAGCAGCTTAGGCCTCAGCACAGATACGCAGTATTTT. Its translation: CASSLGLSTDTQYF.

This clone came up once. The chain links TRBV2 to TRBJ2-1, with 9 bases matching TRBD1. Germline V gene lookup returns CDR1 SNHLY and CDR2 FYNNEI. The length of the CDR3 is 14 residues. Unmatched junction bases numbered 4, after V lost 7 bases and J lost 3 bases. This chain's CDR3 is CASIPGQGYNEQFF. The CDR3 nucleotides are TGTGCCAGCATCCCGGGACAGGGCTACAATGAGCAGTTCTTC.

This chain joins TRBV30 and TRBJ2-2, with D tentatively TRBD1 (5 bases). The V gene lost 6 bases and the J gene lost 1 base, with 12 bases spanning the gap. Germline-derived CDR1 and CDR2 are GTSNPN and SVGIG (reference sequence). The CDR3 is 14 residues long. This CDR3 is CACGPDMNTGELFF. CDR3 nucleotide sequence: TGTGCCTGCGGTCCGGACATGAACACCGGGGAGCTGTTTTTT.

This clone is a singleton in its sample. The CDR3 DNA reads as TGTGCCATCAGTGCCAAGGACAGGGCTGACACTGAAGCTTTCTTT. Its protein is CAISAKDRADTEAFF. This sequence joins TRBV10-3 and TRBJ1-1; 8 nucleotides align to TRBD1. In germline, CDR1 is ENHRY, CDR2 SYGVKD. CDR3 length equals 15 residues. V lost 4 bases and J lost 3; bases outside the gene matches: 7.

The genes are TRBV7-2 and TRBJ2-7; 8 nucleotides line up with TRBD1. V shed 1 base, J shed 3 bases, and the junction held 2 bases outside the gene matches. Germline V CDR1 and CDR2: SGHTA, FQGNSA. CDR3 size: 14 residues. CDR3 nucleotide sequence: TGTGCCAGCAGCTTAGGGACAGGGCTCTACGAGCAGTACTTC. Encoded protein: CASSLGTGLYEQYF.

This CDR3 reads CASSQGTDNSPLHF. The CDR3 DNA reads TGTGCCAGCAGTCAGGGAACCGACAATTCACCCCTCCACTTT. The gene calls are TRBV7-9 and TRBJ1-6; weak D call: TRBD1 (5 bases). CDR3 length: 14 residues. Trimming shortened V by 6 bases and J by 7 bases, and 13 bases separated the two germline ends. CDR1 SEHNR and CDR2 FQNEAQ come from the germline V gene (reference sequence).

With regard to this clone: One end of the junction is discordant with germline, which a read error may explain. This chain uses TRBV7-9 with TRBJ1-3; 9 bases match TRBD1. The germline gives CDR1 SEHNR, CDR2 FQNEAQ (reference sequence). The CDR3 has 18 amino acids. CDR3 loop: CSSSLGWGQGESGNTIYF. The CDR3 DNA follows: TGTTCCAGCAGCTTAGGATGGGGACAGGGAGAATCTGGAAACACCATATATTTT. The full variable domain, its missing parts supplied by reference TRBV7-9 and TRBJ1-3, is DTGVSQNPRHKITKRGQNVTFRCDPISEHNRLYWYRQTLGQGPEFLTYFQNEAQLEKSRLLSDRFSAERPKGSFSTLEIQRTEQGDSAMYLCSSSLGWGQGESGNTIYFGEGSWLTVV.

The chain couples TRBV4-3 to TRBJ2-1; D remains unclear. Germline CDR1 is LGHNA and CDR2 is YSLEER. Trimming left V 1 base short and J 5 bases short, with 9 bases between. This CDR3 has 14 amino acids. CDR3 bases: TGCGCCAGCAGCCAAGGTTTAACAGACAATGAGCAGTTCTTC. As protein: CASSQGLTDNEQFF.

This clone was seen only a few times. The chain couples TRBV7-2 to TRBJ2-7, with TRBD1 matching over 9 bases. The CDR3 is 17 residues long. The V and J ends lost 2 bases and 3 bases, in that order; junction bases with no gene match: 11. Germline CDR1 reads SGHTA; CDR2 reads FQGNSA. The CDR3 coding sequence is TGTGCCAGCAGCTTACTTCCACCCGGGACAGGGAACTACGAGCAGTACTTC. The encoded protein is CASSLLPPGTGNYEQYF.

V gene TRBV14 combines with J gene TRBJ2-7; 9 bases are a match to TRBD1. V lost 2 bases to trimming and J lost 3 bases; unmatched junction nucleotides: 5. Germline values: CDR1 SGHDN, CDR2 FVKESK. CDR3 length: 15 amino acids. The CDR3 nucleotides read TGTGCCAGCAGCCAATCGCCGGGACAGGGCTACGAGCAGTACTTC. This encodes CASSQSPGQGYEQYF. The variable domain in full, with the rest retrieved from reference TRBV14 and TRBJ2-7, is EAGVTQFPSHSVIEKGQTVTLRCDPISGHDNLYWYRRVMGKEIKFLLHFVKESKQDESGMPNNRFLAERTGGTYSTLKVQPAELEDSGVYFCASSQSPGQGYEQYFGPGTRLTVT.

The V call is TRBV5-1, the J call TRBJ2-1; tentative D call: TRBD2 (5 bases). Trimming took 0 bases from V and 7 from J, leaving 20 bases between them. Germline V lookup: CDR1 SGHRS, CDR2 YFSETQ. This CDR3 is built from 17 residues. CDR3 in amino acids: CASSLEGLLGRRNEQFF. In DNA form, the CDR3 reads TGCGCCAGCAGCTTGGAAGGCCTCTTGGGGAGAAGGAATGAGCAGTTCTTC.